This T cell receptor beta chain was identified in a study of blood T cell repertoires in COVID-19 (TCRdb year 2020). Describing the broader study: Collaborator samples came from the United States, Italy and Spain and covered acute and convalescent phases of COVID-19. The material from the prospective study consisted of cDNA or gDNA derived from T cells, B-cell-depleted T cells, or PBMCs. Subjects who had been exposed to COVID-19, were actively infected with it, or had recovered from it provided the deeply sampled blood TCRbeta repertoires that made up the dataset. A freely available public database, intended as a resource for researchers studying the immune response to SARS-CoV-2, is where the repertoires were released. Samples were obtained from the ongoing ImmuneRACE study (first 160 participants) and from 950 to 1,500 subjects provided by 6 global collaborators. Sample metadata almost always included a de-identified subject ID, COVID-19 status, age in years and sex. Where HLA class I and class II types were available, the types were taken from metadata supplied by the sample provider, not from assay-based typing. The investigation overall reported the following: How much clinical and demographic metadata was included differed by source and by participant, and the metadata was provided uncurated.

Whole blood was collected in K2EDTA tubes by collaborating institutions according to the institutions' own protocols. For TCRbeta analysis, collaborators shipped samples in one of three forms: frozen whole blood, isolated PBMCs, or DNA extracted from either of those sample types. The immunoSEQ Assay, a bias-controlled multiplex PCR, was used to amplify TCRbeta CDR3 regions from genomic DNA. Per the original workflow: Within the assay, amplification of reference gene primers was used to estimate how many nucleated cells each sample contained. To quantify the absolute abundance of each unique TCRbeta CDR3 rearrangement, sequence reads were collapsed and filtered. Productive Simpson clonality was computed per sample as the square root of Simpson's diversity index over productive rearrangements. TCRdb took over this immuneACCESS table, retaining in-frame rearrangements with V and J assigned. Such tables are incomplete; in checked studies, under half of the missing clones stem from an unresolved V gene, and the remainder is unexplained. The D gene and trimming were derived from the DNA, and the V and J assignments and clone size from that table. This sample comprises more than 85,000 clones, 88% of them detected only once. Around 6% of the sample lies in the top ten.

On this clone itself: Its antigen is not yet known. No much larger clonotype is one base removed from it; base qualities were not supplied.

The CDR3 runs 13 residues from the cysteine to the phenylalanine. Only the CDR3 DNA is retained, 39 bases long and in frame from the first base. The germline V gene provides CDR1 MDHEN and CDR2 SYDVKM. V is pared back by 3 bases and J by 1 base, with 6 bases lying between the germline termini. The chain is encoded by TRBV28 joined to TRBJ1-1; perhaps TRBD1 is the D gene, with 6 bases matching. Source material: peripheral blood. This clonotype was obtained from a woman between 55 and 75 years old with acute or convalescent COVID-19. The sequenced DNA: TGTGCCAGCAGTTTGACAGGGAACACTGAAGCTTTCTTT. It is translated as CASSLTGNTEAFF.